The 10 T cell receptor beta chains given below trace back to one sample, sequenced in a study of memory CD4+ T cells and cytomegalovirus serostatus. Profiled with immunoSEQ multiplex PCR; TCRdb holds only in-frame clones, not every one. The sample has 40,000 to 60,000 clones; roughly 78% are singletons. Single viable CD3+CD4+CD8-CD45RO+ cells were sorted as the memory CD4+ T cells. Sample: memory CD4+ T cells from blood. These receptors originate from an adult in good health and CMV-seronegative.

The rearrangement links TRBV2 to TRBJ2-7; 9 bases are a match to TRBD2. This CDR3 is built from 17 residues. The junction had 13 bases not matched to a gene; V was cut back by 6 bases and J by 1 base. Germline CDR1 is SNHLY and CDR2 is FYNNEI. CDR3: CASSGGTSLTSSYEQYF. The CDR3 DNA reads TGTGCCAGCAGCGGGGGGACTAGCTTGACCTCATCCTACGAGCAGTACTTC.

This clone was detected only once. The CDR3 DNA reads TGTGCCAGCAGTGGGATAGCCTTCTATGGCTACACCTTC. It is translated as CASSGIAFYGYTF. This rearrangement joins TRBV2 to TRBJ1-2; D remains unclear. The germline V gene encodes CDR1 SNHLY and CDR2 FYNNEI. CDR3 length: 13 residues. Trimming took 4 bases from V and 4 from J, leaving 10 bases between them.

This clone has just a few counts. This chain uses TRBV27 with TRBJ2-7, with 7 bases aligning to TRBD1. The CDR3 runs 16 residues. The V segment lost 4 bases and the J segment 3 bases; nucleotides outside the gene matches: 12. Germline CDR1 MNHEY, CDR2 SMNVEV (reference sequence). CDR3 sequence reads: CASSYSTGRTHYEQYF. The CDR3 DNA follows: TGTGCCAGCAGTTACTCGACAGGGAGAACTCACTACGAGCAGTACTTC.

The chain joins TRBV7-9 to TRBJ2-5; TRBD2 matches at 9 bases. Germline V gives CDR1 SEHNR, CDR2 FQNEAQ (reference sequence). The junction had 5 bases not matched to a gene; V was cut back by 5 bases and J by 4 bases. The CDR3 covers 14 residues. The CDR3 protein is CASSPRGGAETQYF. For the CDR3, the DNA is TGTGCCAGCAGCCCGCGGGGGGGCGCAGAGACCCAGTACTTC.

The V gene is TRBV5-1, the J gene TRBJ2-2, with 11 bases aligning to TRBD1. The V segment lost 0 bases and the J segment 4 bases; nucleotides outside the gene matches: 2. Per the germline V gene, CDR1 is SGHRS and CDR2 is YFSETQ. The CDR3 has 16 amino acids. CDR3 sequence: CASSLEGTGGTGELFF. The CDR3 nucleotides are TGCGCCAGCAGCTTGGAGGGGACAGGGGGCACCGGGGAGCTGTTTTTT.

The CDR3, as DNA: TGTGCCAGCAGCTCCGACGTAGACCGGGGTCGTACCTATAATTCACCCCTCCACTTT. Encoded protein: CASSSDVDRGRTYNSPLHF. The rearrangement links TRBV5-6 to TRBJ1-6, with D hard to call. Trimming removed 3 bases at V and 2 bases at J, with 21 bases between. The CDR3 length is 19 residues. Germline CDR1 reads SGHDT; CDR2 reads YYEEEE.

This rearrangement joins TRBV27 to TRBJ1-5, with no clear D. The CDR3 length is 15 residues. The germline CDR1 and CDR2 sequences are MNHEY and SMNVEV (reference sequence). V shed 4 bases and J shed 2 bases, with 12 bases lying between them. The CDR3 region is CASSSGKSGNQPQHF. The CDR3 DNA is TGTGCCAGCAGTTCGGGTAAAAGTGGCAATCAGCCCCAGCATTTT.

The chain carries TRBV5-5 and TRBJ2-7; D is undetermined. Trimming removed 4 bases from V and 2 bases from J, with 7 bases in between. The CDR3 runs to 12 residues. Germline V gives CDR1 SGHKS, CDR2 YYEKEE (reference sequence). The CDR3, as DNA: TGTGCCAGCAGCGCGAATACCTACGAGCAGTACTTC. Its protein product is CASSANTYEQYF.

CDR3 DNA: TGTGCCAGCAGCTTAGATTACGAGCAGTACTTC. The encoded protein is CASSLDYEQYF. This chain connects TRBV7-9 to TRBJ2-7; D is unresolved. The V and J ends lost 1 base and 4 bases respectively, with 2 bases between them. The germline gives CDR1 SEHNR, CDR2 FQNEAQ (reference sequence). The CDR3 spans 11 residues.

V and J are TRBV7-9 and TRBJ1-1; D might be TRBD1 (5 bases). The V and J ends lost 3 bases and 1 base respectively, with 9 bases between them. Germline V CDR1 and CDR2: SEHNR, FQNEAQ (reference sequence). The CDR3 contains 14 residues. The CDR3 loop reads CASSFSGGNTEAFF. CDR3 bases: TGTGCCAGCAGCTTTAGCGGGGGGAACACTGAAGCTTTCTTT.